This is a list of T cell receptor beta chains from one sample in a study of blood T cell repertoires in COVID-19. Measured with immunoSEQ multiplex PCR; TCRdb has only the in-frame clones, and not every one. The sample holds some 380,000 clones, approximately 80% seen once. The sequenced material came from peripheral blood. The receptor source for this set is a human donor with acute or convalescent COVID-19. The donor label of this sample is uncertain. CDR3s include the opening cysteine and the closing phenylalanine or tryptophan. The D gene is left open where the match is weak. Rows give clone size only sometimes, using once, few, many, or a class for an expanded clone.

NA,13,NA,TRBJ1-1,TRBV14,TGTGCCAGCAGCCGGGGGGTTACAACTGAAGCTTTCTTT,CASSRGVTTEAFF
NA,13,NA,TRBJ1-1,TRBV27,TGTGCCAGCAGTTTGACGCGGCACACTGAAGCTTTCTTT,CASSLTRHTEAFF
NA,14,TRBD1,TRBJ2-7,TRBV28,TGTGCCAGCAGTCTCCGACAGGGAAGCTACGAGCAGTACTTC,CASSLRQGSYEQYF
NA,16,NA,TRBJ1-2,TRBV7-8,TGTGCCAGCAGCTTAGAAGGGGCGGGGACTCAGCGTGGCTACACCTTC,CASSLEGAGTQRGYTF
NA,14,TRBD1,TRBJ1-4,TRBV5-4,TGTGCCAGCAGCCCGGGACAGGGGGGTGAAAAACTGTTTTTT,CASSPGQGGEKLFF
once,15,NA,TRBJ1-6,TRBV7-9,TGTGCCAGCAGCTTAGGGGCAGGGTGGGCCTCACCCCTCCACTTT,CASSLGAGWASPLHF
NA,16,NA,TRBJ1-2,TRBV4-2,TGTGCCAGCAGCCTAAGGGGCACAGAGAGTTTCTATGGCTACACCTTC,CASSLRGTESFYGYTF
NA,13,NA,TRBJ2-5,TRBV18,TGTGCCAGCTCACCATCCCAGGAAGAGACCCAGTACTTC,CASSPSQEETQYF
few,17,TRBD2,TRBJ2-2,TRBV30,TGTGCCTGGAGGGGTCTCGGGCTAGCGGGAAACACCGGGGAGCTGTTTTTT,CAWRGLGLAGNTGELFF
once,18,TRBD1,TRBJ1-5,TRBV30,TGTGCCTGGAGTCCGGACAGGGGGCTTGGTCCCCCTGGTCGGCCCCAGCATTTT,CAWSPDRGLGPPGRPQHF
NA,17,TRBD1,TRBJ2-7,TRBV7-2,TGTGCCAGCAGCCGTATTCGGATGGGGACAGGGGGCGGCGAGCAGTACTTC,CASSRIRMGTGGGEQYF
NA,17,TRBD2,TRBJ2-1,TRBV6-1,TGTGCCAGCAGTGAAGCGCAAGGAGCGGGAGGGAGTACTGAGCAGTTCTTC,CASSEAQGAGGSTEQFF
NA,14,TRBD1,TRBJ1-1,TRBV18,TGTGCCAGTCGCAGGGGGCGCGGGGGCACTGAAGCTTTCTTT,CASRRGRGGTEAFF
once,18,TRBD2,TRBJ2-6,TRBV5-5,TGTGCCAGCAGCTTGGGCCCGGGAGGGTGGTCTGGGGCCAACGTCCTGACTTTC,CASSLGPGGWSGANVLTF
NA,15,TRBD2,TRBJ2-3,TRBV4-1,TGCGCCAGCAGCCATTCGGGGACTAGCGGGGATACGCAGTATTTT,CASSHSGTSGDTQYF
NA,15,TRBD2,TRBJ2-2,TRBV6-5,TGTGCCAGCAGTCCCCGGCGGGGAGGGACCGGGGAGCTGTTTTTT,CASSPRRGGTGELFF
NA,14,TRBD1,TRBJ1-1,TRBV11-3,TGTGCCAGCAGCTACAGGGGGTCCGACACTGAAGCTTTCTTT,CASSYRGSDTEAFF
NA,16,TRBD2,TRBJ2-1,TRBV18,TGTGCCAGCTCACCCGGCCAGCGGGGGGGCCGGAATGAGCAGTTCTTC,CASSPGQRGGRNEQFF
NA,13,TRBD1,TRBJ2-1,TRBV25-1,TGTGCCAGCAGTGACGGACAGGCATATGAGCAGTTCTTC,CASSDGQAYEQFF
NA,15,TRBD2,TRBJ2-3,TRBV7-7,TGTGCCAGCAGCCAAGGACTAGCCGCCACAGATACGCAGTATTTT,CASSQGLAATDTQYF
NA,13,NA,TRBJ1-2,TRBV5-1,TGCGCCAGCAGCTTGGGGGGCAAACGTGGCTACACCTTC,CASSLGGKRGYTF
NA,14,TRBD1,TRBJ2-7,TRBV6-5,TGTGCCAGCAGCCGACAGGGAATGCCCTACGAGCAGTACTTC,CASSRQGMPYEQYF
once,16,NA,TRBJ1-5,TRBV6-1,TGTGCCAGCAGTGGGCAAAGAACAGGGCTAGGGCAGCCCCAGCATTTT,CASSGQRTGLGQPQHF
NA,14,NA,TRBJ1-6,TRBV18,TGTGCCAGCTCACCGGAGGGCTATAATTCACCCCTCCACTTT,CASSPEGYNSPLHF
NA,16,NA,TRBJ1-4,TRBV18,TGTGCCAGCTCACCGGCGCAGGGAACAACTAATGAAAAACTGTTTTTT,CASSPAQGTTNEKLFF
NA,17,TRBD2,TRBJ2-4,TRBV7-9,TGTGCCAGCAGCTTGGGGGCGGGAGGGCCAGCCAAAAACATTCAGTACTTC,CASSLGAGGPAKNIQYF
NA,17,NA,TRBJ1-5,TRBV19,TGTGCCAGTAGTGCGAGGGCCGCCCGGACAGGCAATCAGCCCCAGCATTTT,CASSARAARTGNQPQHF
NA,11,TRBD2,TRBJ2-1,TRBV2,TGTGCCAGAAGCGGGGACAATGAGCAGTTCTTC,CARSGDNEQFF
NA,14,TRBD1,TRBJ1-2,TRBV7-9,TGTGCCAGCAGCTTCGACAGGGGTGGCTATGGCTACACCTTC,CASSFDRGGYGYTF
NA,12,NA,TRBJ1-1,TRBV30,TGTGCCTCCACAGCACGGAACACTGAAGCTTTCTTT,CASTARNTEAFF
NA,14,NA,TRBJ2-3,TRBV2,TGTGCCAGCAGTGACGGAGTTGCGGCAGATACGCAGTATTTT,CASSDGVAADTQYF
NA,14,TRBD1,TRBJ1-2,TRBV7-9,TGTGCCAGCAGCCCACGACAGGGGAACTATGGCTACACCTTC,CASSPRQGNYGYTF
few,15,NA,TRBJ1-1,TRBV6-5,TGTGCCAGCAACCGCCAAACAGGAGTACTGACTGAAGCTTTCTTT,CASNRQTGVLTEAFF
few,16,TRBD1,TRBJ2-1,TRBV5-1,TGCGCCAGCAGCTTGGCGACCGGGACAGGGGACAATGAGCAGTTCTTC,CASSLATGTGDNEQFF
NA,15,TRBD1,TRBJ2-1,TRBV5-1,TGCGCCAGCAGCTCCGGGACAGGGGGCTACAATGAGCAGTTCTTC,CASSSGTGGYNEQFF
NA,15,NA,TRBJ1-2,TRBV11-2,TGTGCCAGCAGCGCTACAGGGAAGGGGCTTCCGGGCTACACCTTC,CASSATGKGLPGYTF
NA,17,TRBD2,TRBJ2-5,TRBV7-6,TGTGCCAGCAGCAGTAGCGGGGGGGCTCGAGTAGGAGAGACCCAGTACTTC,CASSSSGGARVGETQYF
NA,17,TRBD2,TRBJ2-1,TRBV15,TGTGCCACCAGCAGAGATCTGGAGCGGGGGGGAGAACAGGGACAGTTCTTC,CATSRDLERGGEQGQFF
NA,14,NA,TRBJ2-5,TRBV7-6,TGTGCCAGCAGCTCGTCTGGGCAGCAAGAGACCCAGTACTTC,CASSSSGQQETQYF
NA,15,NA,TRBJ1-2,TRBV18,TGTGCCAGCTCACCACCGGTCGACAGCCTCTATGGCTACACCTTC,CASSPPVDSLYGYTF
NA,10,NA,TRBJ1-2,TRBV29-1,TGCAGCGTTGAAGGTCAGGACTACCTATTC,CSVEGQDYLF